These T cell receptor beta chains were read from a single sample in a study of identifying expanded T cells in peripheral blood. Here immunoSEQ multiplex PCR was the method, and the copy in TCRdb shows in-frame clones only, minus some. The sample comprises approximately 100,000 clones, more than 85% of which are singletons, and 16% rests with the top ten. Sequenced input: blood. Receptors originate from a person between 18 and 70 years old in good health. CDR3s include the opening cysteine and the closing phenylalanine or tryptophan. The D gene is left open where the match is weak. The size entry is marked missing in some rows and otherwise reads once, few, many or a size class.

j_call d_call clone_size v_call cdr3_nt cdr3_aa
TRBJ2-2 . . TRBV18 TGTGCCAGCTCACCACCGGTTAGTCCAAACACCGGGGAGCTGTTTTTT CASSPPVSPNTGELFF
TRBJ2-3 . once TRBV29-1 TGCACAGGGCTGTCCGGGCCCCAGGGGACGCAGTATTTT CTGLSGPQGTQYF
TRBJ1-1 TRBD1 . TRBV11-2 TGTGCCAGCAGCGCAACAGGGGCGAACACTGAAGCTTTCTTT CASSATGANTEAFF
TRBJ1-1 . . TRBV18 TGTGCCAGCTCATTCCTCAGGGAGGACACTGAAGCTTTCTTT CASSFLREDTEAFF
TRBJ1-1 . . TRBV28 TGTGCCAGCAGTTTGATCGCTGAAGCTTTCTTT CASSLIAEAFF
TRBJ1-1 . . TRBV6-5 TGTGCCAGCAGTTCCCTTCAGGAGAACACTGAAGCTTTCTTT CASSSLQENTEAFF
TRBJ1-4 . . TRBV4-1 TGCGCCAGCAGCCCGACGGAGGGGGGGCAAACCCGCGGGGCGGGAAGACGAAAACTGTTTTTT CASSPTEGGQTRGAGRRKLFF
TRBJ2-7 TRBD2 . TRBV19 TGTGCCAGTAAGTCTGCGGGGGGCTACGAGCAGTACTTC CASKSAGGYEQYF
TRBJ2-1 TRBD2 once TRBV11-1 TGTGCCAGCAGCTCCTCTAGCGGGGTGAAATACAATGAGCAGTTCTTC CASSSSSGVKYNEQFF
TRBJ2-5 . . TRBV7-9 TGTGCCAGCAGCTTCACCGGGGGAGGTGAGACCCAGTACTTC CASSFTGGGETQYF
TRBJ2-5 . . TRBV20-1 TGCAGTGCTAGAGGTGTAAAGACCCAGTACTTC CSARGVKTQYF
TRBJ1-2 TRBD1 . TRBV5-4 TGTGCCAGCAGCTTGGGTGGGGACAGCTATGGCTACACCTTC CASSLGGDSYGYTF
TRBJ1-3 TRBD1 . TRBV5-4 TGTGCCAGCAGCCCAAGTCCCGGGACAGCCTTGGGCTCTGGAAACACCATATATTTT CASSPSPGTALGSGNTIYF
TRBJ2-7 TRBD1 once TRBV15 TGTGCCACCAGCGGATACACGCAGGGGGTTATAGGCTACGAGCAGTACTTC CATSGYTQGVIGYEQYF
TRBJ2-1 . . TRBV6-5 TGTGCCAGCAGTTACCGCCCACAGGTTCACAATGAGCAGTTCTTC CASSYRPQVHNEQFF
TRBJ2-3 . . TRBV6-6 TGTGCCAGCAGTTACGGCCGGCAGCCACGCACAGATACGCAGTATTTT CASSYGRQPRTDTQYF
TRBJ2-4 . . TRBV19 TGTGCCAGTAGTATAAGGGACATAGCCAAAAACATTCAGTACTTC CASSIRDIAKNIQYF
TRBJ1-1 . . TRBV7-2 TGTGCCAGCAGCTCCCAGCCAGGGAAGAGGGTAGACACTGAAGCTTTCTTT CASSSQPGKRVDTEAFF
TRBJ1-6 . . TRBV6-7 TGTGCCAGCAGTTTAGATAATTCACCCCTCCACTTT CASSLDNSPLHF
TRBJ2-6 . . TRBV5-6 TGTGCCAGCAGCAACCAGGACTCGAGCTCTGGGGCCAACGTCCTGACTTTC CASSNQDSSSGANVLTF
TRBJ1-4 . many TRBV5-1 TGCGCCAGCAGCCCCTTTGGGGAAGGTGAAAAACTGTTTTTT CASSPFGEGEKLFF
TRBJ2-1 TRBD2 . TRBV6-6 TGTGCCAGCAGCCCCAGGCTAGCGGGGTTGAATGAGCAGTTCTTC CASSPRLAGLNEQFF
TRBJ2-5 . . TRBV7-2 TGTGCCAGCAGCTTAGATGGGGGCAGCGCTGAGACCCAGTACTTC CASSLDGGSAETQYF
TRBJ2-7 . . TRBV11-3 TGTGCCAGCAGCTCCGGAAGGGGGTACGAGCAGTACTTC CASSSGRGYEQYF
TRBJ1-6 . . TRBV6-6 TGTGCCAGCAGTTCCGTTGGACCCCTCCACTTT CASSSVGPLHF
TRBJ2-7 TRBD1 . TRBV6-5 TGTGCCAGCAGTTGGGGACAGGGGGGCGAGCAGTACTTC CASSWGQGGEQYF
TRBJ2-4 TRBD2 . TRBV29-1 TGCAGCACAGCGGGGACCATAGCCAAAAACATTCAGTACTTC CSTAGTIAKNIQYF
TRBJ2-5 . . TRBV7-9 TGTGCCAGCAGCGTTGGCCCGATCCAAGAGACCCAGTACTTC CASSVGPIQETQYF
TRBJ1-6 . few TRBV2 TGTGCCAGCATAGGGCCAGGAGGGACCCATTCACCCCTCCACTTT CASIGPGGTHSPLHF
TRBJ1-5 TRBD1 . TRBV13 TGTGCCAGCAGCGACGGACAGGGTTTGGGTCAGCCCCAGCATTTT CASSDGQGLGQPQHF
TRBJ1-2 . . TRBV4-3 TGCGCCAGCAGCCAAGGGTCTGGGACAATTAGGGGTTATGGCTACACCTTC CASSQGSGTIRGYGYTF
TRBJ2-5 TRBD2 . TRBV9 TGTGCCAGCAGCGGGGGACTAGCGTTTGGTAGGGAGACCCAGTACTTC CASSGGLAFGRETQYF
TRBJ2-7 . . TRBV18 TGTGCCAGCTCACCACAGAGCCAGGGAGGTGGGGAGCAGTACTTC CASSPQSQGGGEQYF
TRBJ2-7 . . TRBV7-2 . CASSLFGPGSSYEQYF
TRBJ1-6 . . TRBV6-5 TGTGCCAGCAGTTACAGCCGCAGGGCCCCAGACCTCCACTTT CASSYSRRAPDLHF
TRBJ2-7 TRBD2 . TRBV5-4 TGTGCCAGCAGCCAAGGAGGAAGCGGGGGGGCCTACGAGCAGTACTTC CASSQGGSGGAYEQYF
TRBJ2-7 . . TRBV7-2 TGTGCCAGCAGCCCCTGGGGAGGCAGCCCCAACGAGCAGTACTTC CASSPWGGSPNEQYF
TRBJ2-2 . . TRBV9 TGTGCCAGCAGCGGGCCGAAAATAGTGAACACCGGGGAGCTGTTTTTT CASSGPKIVNTGELFF
TRBJ2-1 TRBD2 . TRBV11-3 TGTGCCAGCAGCCTCGGAGCGGGGCACTCCTACAATGAGCAGTTCTTC CASSLGAGHSYNEQFF
TRBJ2-2 . . TRBV5-1 TGCGCCAGCAGCTTGGGGGCGGGCCCGAACGCCGGGGAGCTGTTTTTT CASSLGAGPNAGELFF
TRBJ1-3 . . TRBV7-7 TGTGCCAGCAGCTTAGGCCTTGTTGAGATTGAGCGAAACACCATATATTTT CASSLGLVEIERNTIYF